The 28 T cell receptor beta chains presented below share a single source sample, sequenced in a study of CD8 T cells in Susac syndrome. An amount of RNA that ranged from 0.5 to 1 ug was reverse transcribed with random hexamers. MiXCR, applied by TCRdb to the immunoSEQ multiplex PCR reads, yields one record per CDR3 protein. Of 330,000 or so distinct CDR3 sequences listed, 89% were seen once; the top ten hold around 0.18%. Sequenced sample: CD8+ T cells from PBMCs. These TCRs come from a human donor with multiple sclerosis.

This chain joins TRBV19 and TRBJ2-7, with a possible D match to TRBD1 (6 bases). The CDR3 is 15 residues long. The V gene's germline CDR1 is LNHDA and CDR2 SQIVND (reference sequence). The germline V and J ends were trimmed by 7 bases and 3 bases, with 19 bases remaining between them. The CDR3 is CASTPGTRGIYEQYF. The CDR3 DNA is TGTGCCAGTACCCCCGGGACAAGGGGTATCTACGAGCAGTACTTC.

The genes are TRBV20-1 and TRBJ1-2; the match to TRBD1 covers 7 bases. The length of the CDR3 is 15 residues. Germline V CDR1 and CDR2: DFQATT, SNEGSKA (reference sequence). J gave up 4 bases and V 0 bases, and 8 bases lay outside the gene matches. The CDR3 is CSAREGVAGGYGYTF. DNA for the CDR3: TGCAGTGCTAGAGAGGGGGTTGCAGGGGGCTATGGCTACACCTTC.

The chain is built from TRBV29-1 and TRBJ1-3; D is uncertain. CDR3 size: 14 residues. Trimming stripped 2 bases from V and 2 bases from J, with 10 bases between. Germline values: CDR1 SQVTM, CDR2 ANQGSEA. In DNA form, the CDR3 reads TGCAGCGTTGAAATGGGTACTCCTGGAAACACCATATATTTT. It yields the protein CSVEMGTPGNTIYF.

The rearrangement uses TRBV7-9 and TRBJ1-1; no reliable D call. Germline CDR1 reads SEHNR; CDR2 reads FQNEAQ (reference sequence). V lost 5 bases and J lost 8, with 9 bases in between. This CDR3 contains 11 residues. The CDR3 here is CASSPPVEAFF. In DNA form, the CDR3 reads TGTGCCAGCAGCCCTCCAGTGGAAGCTTTCTTT.

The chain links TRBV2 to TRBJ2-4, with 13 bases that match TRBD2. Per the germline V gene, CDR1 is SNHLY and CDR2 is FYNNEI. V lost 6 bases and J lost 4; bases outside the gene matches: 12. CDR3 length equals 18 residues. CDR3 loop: CASSFPSGLAGRKNIQYF. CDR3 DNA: TGTGCCAGCAGCTTTCCATCGGGACTAGCGGGGAGGAAAAACATTCAGTACTTC. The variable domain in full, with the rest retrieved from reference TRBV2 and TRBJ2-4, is EPEVTQTPSHQVTQMGQEVILRCVPISNHLYFYWYRQILGQKVEFLVSFYNNEISEKSEIFDDQFSVERPDGSNFTLKIRSTKLEDSAMYFCASSFPSGLAGRKNIQYFGAGTRLSVL.

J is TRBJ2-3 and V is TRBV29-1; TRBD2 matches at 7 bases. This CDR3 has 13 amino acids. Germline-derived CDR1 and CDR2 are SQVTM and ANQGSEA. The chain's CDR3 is CTVTRERTDTQYF. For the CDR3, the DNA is TGCACCGTGACGCGGGAGAGAACAGATACGCAGTATTTT.

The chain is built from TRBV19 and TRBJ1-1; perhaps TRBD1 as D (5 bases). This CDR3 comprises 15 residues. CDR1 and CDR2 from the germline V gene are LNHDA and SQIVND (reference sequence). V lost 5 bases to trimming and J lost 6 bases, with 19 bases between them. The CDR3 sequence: CASSHPGRAFSEAFF. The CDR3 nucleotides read TGTGCCAGTAGTCACCCGGGACGGGCTTTTTCTGAAGCTTTCTTT.

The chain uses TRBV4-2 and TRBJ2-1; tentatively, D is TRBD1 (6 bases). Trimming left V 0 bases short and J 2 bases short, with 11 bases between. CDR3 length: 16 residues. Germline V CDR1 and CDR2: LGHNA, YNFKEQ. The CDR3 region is CASSQEDSSPYNEQFF. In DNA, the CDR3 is TGTGCCAGCAGCCAAGAGGACAGCTCTCCCTACAATGAGCAGTTCTTC.

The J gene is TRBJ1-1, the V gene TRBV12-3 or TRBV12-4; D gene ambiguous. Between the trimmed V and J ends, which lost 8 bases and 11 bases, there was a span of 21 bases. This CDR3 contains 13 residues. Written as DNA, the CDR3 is TGTGCCAGCTGCGGGCAAAGACCAGGAGGGGCTTTCTTT. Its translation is CASCGQRPGGAFF.

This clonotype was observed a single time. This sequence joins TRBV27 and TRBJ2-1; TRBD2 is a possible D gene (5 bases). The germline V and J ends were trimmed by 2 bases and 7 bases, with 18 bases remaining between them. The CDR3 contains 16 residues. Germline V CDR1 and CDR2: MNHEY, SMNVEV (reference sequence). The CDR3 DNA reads TGTGCCAGCAGTTTAGATGTCGGCCTAGCAGAGAATGAGCAGTTCTTC. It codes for CASSLDVGLAENEQFF.

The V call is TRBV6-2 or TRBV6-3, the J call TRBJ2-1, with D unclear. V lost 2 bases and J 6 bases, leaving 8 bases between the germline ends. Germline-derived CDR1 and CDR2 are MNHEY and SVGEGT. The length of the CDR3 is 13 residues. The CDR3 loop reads CASSYKEVNEQFF. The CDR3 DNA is TGTGCCAGCAGTTACAAAGAGGTCAATGAGCAGTTCTTC.

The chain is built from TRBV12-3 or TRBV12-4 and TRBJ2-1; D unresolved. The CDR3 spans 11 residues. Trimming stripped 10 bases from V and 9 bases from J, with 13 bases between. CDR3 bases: TGTGCCACCGGAGACATCATTGAGCAGTTCTTC. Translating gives CATGDIIEQFF.

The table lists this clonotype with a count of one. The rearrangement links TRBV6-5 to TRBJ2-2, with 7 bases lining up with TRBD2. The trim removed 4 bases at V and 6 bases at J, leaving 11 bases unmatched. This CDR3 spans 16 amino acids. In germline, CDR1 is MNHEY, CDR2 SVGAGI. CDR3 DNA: TGTGCCAGCAGTTTACTCGATGGGGGGGTCTCCGGGGAGCTGTTTTTT. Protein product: CASSLLDGGVSGELFF.

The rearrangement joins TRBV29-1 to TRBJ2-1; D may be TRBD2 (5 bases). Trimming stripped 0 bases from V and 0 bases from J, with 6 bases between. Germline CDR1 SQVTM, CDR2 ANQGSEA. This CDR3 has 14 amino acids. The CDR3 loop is CSVEEGSSYNEQFF. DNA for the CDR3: TGCAGCGTTGAAGAGGGGAGCTCCTACAATGAGCAGTTCTTC.

CDR3 nucleotides: TGCGCCAGCAGCCAAGGGGCCAGGGGCCAAGGTTTTGAAGCTTTCTTT. Its translation: CASSQGARGQGFEAFF. The J gene is TRBJ1-1, the V gene TRBV4-3; D might be TRBD1 (6 bases). The germline V and J ends were trimmed by 1 base and 7 bases, with 19 bases remaining between them. The CDR3 consists of 16 residues. Germline loops: CDR1 LGHNA, CDR2 YSLEER.

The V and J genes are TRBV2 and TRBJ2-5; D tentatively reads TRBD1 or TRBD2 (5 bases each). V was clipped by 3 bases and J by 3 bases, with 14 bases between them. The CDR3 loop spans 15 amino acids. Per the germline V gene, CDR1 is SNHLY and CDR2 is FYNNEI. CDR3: CASSDPGTEKETQYF. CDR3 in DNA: TGTGCCAGCAGTGACCCCGGGACGGAAAAAGAGACCCAGTACTTC.

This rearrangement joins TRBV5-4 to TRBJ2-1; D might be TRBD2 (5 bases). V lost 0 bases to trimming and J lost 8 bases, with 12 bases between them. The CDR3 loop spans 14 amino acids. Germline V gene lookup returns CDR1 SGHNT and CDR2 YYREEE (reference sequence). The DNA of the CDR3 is TGTGCCAGCAGCTTGGGGCCCGGGATCGATGAGCAGTTCTTC. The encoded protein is CASSLGPGIDEQFF.

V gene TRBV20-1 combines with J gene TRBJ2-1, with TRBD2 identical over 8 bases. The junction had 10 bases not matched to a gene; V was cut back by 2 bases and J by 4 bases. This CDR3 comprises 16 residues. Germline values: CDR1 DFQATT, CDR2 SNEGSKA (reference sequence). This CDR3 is CSARPLLAGLYNEQFF. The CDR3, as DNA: TGCAGTGCTAGACCCCTGCTAGCGGGCCTTTACAATGAGCAGTTCTTC.

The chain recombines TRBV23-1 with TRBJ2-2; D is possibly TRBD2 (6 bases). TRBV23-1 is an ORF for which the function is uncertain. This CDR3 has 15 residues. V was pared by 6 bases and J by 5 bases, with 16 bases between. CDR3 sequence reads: CASSLLEGETGELFF. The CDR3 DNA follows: TGCGCCAGCAGCCTTCTGGAGGGTGAAACCGGGGAGCTGTTTTTT.

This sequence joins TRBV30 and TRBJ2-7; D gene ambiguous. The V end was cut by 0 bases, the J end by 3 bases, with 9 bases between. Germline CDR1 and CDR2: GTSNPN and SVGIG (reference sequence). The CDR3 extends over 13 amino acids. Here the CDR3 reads CAWSVLRGYEQYF. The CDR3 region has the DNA TGTGCCTGGAGTGTACTTCGAGGCTACGAGCAGTACTTC.

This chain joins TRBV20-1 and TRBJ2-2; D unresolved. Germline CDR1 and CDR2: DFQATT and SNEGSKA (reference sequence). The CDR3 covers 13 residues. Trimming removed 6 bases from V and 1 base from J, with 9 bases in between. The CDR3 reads CSASLQNTGELFF. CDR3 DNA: TGCAGTGCCAGCCTTCAGAACACCGGGGAGCTGTTTTTT.

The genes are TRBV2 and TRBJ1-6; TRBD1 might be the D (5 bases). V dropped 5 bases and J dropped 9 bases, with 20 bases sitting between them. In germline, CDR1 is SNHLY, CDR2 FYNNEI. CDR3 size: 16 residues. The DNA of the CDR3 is TGTGCCAGCAGTCCTGCGGGGGGTACCGACATTTCACCCCTCCACTTT. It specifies CASSPAGGTDISPLHF.

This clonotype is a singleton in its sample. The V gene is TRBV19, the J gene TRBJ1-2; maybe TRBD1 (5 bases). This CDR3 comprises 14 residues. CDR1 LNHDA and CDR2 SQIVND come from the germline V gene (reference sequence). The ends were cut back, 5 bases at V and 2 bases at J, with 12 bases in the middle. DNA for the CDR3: TGTGCCAGTAGTCCCGACCAGGGCAACTATGGCTACACCTTC. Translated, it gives CASSPDQGNYGYTF.

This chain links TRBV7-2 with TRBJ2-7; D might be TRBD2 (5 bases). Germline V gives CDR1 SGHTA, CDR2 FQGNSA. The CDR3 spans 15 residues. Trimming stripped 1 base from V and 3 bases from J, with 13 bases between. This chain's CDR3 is CASSLGLALLYEQYF. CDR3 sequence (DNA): TGTGCCAGCAGCTTAGGGCTAGCTCTACTCTACGAGCAGTACTTC.

The CDR3 bases are TGCGCCAGCAGCCAAGATCGGGAGGGGGAGAACACTGAAGCTTTCTTT. Translation gives CASSQDREGENTEAFF. This chain connects TRBV4-3 to TRBJ1-1, with D possibly TRBD1 on 6 matching bases. The CDR3 consists of 16 residues. In germline, CDR1 is LGHNA, CDR2 YSLEER. Trimming shortened V by 0 bases and J by 1 base, and 12 bases separated the two germline ends.

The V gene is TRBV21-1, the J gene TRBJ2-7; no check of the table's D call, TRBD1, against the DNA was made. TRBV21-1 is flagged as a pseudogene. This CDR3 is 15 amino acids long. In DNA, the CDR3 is TGTGCCAGCAGCAAAGCCGGGACGGTAAGCTACGAGCAGTACTTC. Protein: CASSKAGTVSYEQYF.

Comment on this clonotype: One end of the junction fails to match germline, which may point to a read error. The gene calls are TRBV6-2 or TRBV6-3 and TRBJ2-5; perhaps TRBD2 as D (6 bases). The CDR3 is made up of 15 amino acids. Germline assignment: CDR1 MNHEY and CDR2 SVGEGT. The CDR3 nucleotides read TGTGCCAGCAGTTACTTAGCGGAGCCCCAAGCGACCCAGTACTTC. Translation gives CASSYLAEPQATQYF.

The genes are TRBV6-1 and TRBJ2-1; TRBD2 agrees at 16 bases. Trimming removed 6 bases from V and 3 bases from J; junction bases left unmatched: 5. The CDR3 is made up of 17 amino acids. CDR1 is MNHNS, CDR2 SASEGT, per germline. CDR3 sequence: CASSPGTSGRDYNEQFF. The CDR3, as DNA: TGTGCCAGCAGCCCTGGGACTAGCGGGAGGGACTACAATGAGCAGTTCTTC.